One and the same sample provided the 32 T cell receptor beta chains below, sequenced in a study of CD8 T cells in Susac syndrome. When the RNA was reverse transcribed, random hexamers were used with an input of roughly 0.5 to 1 ug. TCRdb passed the immunoSEQ multiplex PCR reads through MiXCR, listing each CDR3 protein once. There are approximately 260,000 distinct CDR3 sequences in the sample; less than 96% occur only once, and 0.08% to 0.11% lies in the top ten. The specimen sequenced was CD4+ T cells from PBMCs. The receptors were sampled from a human donor with Susac syndrome.

The CDR3 bases are TGTGCCAGCAGCTTAAGCGGCCCAGAGACCCAGTACTTC. Translating it yields CASSLSGPETQYF. The chain employs TRBV7-3 and TRBJ2-5; D is unclear. With 1 base removed from V and 4 bases from J, the gap between germline ends came to 7 bases. This CDR3 contains 13 residues. Germline values: CDR1 SGHTA, CDR2 FQGTGA.

This chain connects TRBV12-5 to TRBJ1-4, with D hard to call. Trimming removed 3 bases at V and 7 bases at J, with 6 bases between. There are 12 residues in the CDR3. CDR1 LGHNT and CDR2 FRNRAP come from the germline V gene. The CDR3 spells CASGFKGEKLFF. The DNA for the CDR3 is TGTGCTAGTGGTTTCAAGGGTGAAAAACTGTTTTTT.

The V and J genes are TRBV20-1 and TRBJ2-3; no firm D call. The germline V gene encodes CDR1 DFQATT and CDR2 SNEGSKA (reference sequence). CDR3 length: 12 residues. V dropped 6 bases and J dropped 6 bases, with 13 bases sitting between them. The CDR3: CSAHLSRDTQYF. The CDR3 DNA is TGCAGTGCGCACTTATCCCGGGATACGCAGTATTTT.

The chain recombines TRBV25-1 with TRBJ2-1, with D perhaps TRBD2 (5 bases). V lost 6 bases, J lost 3 bases, and 15 bases lay in between. The germline CDR1 and CDR2 sequences are MGHDK and SYGVNS. This CDR3 has 15 residues. Here the CDR3 reads CASSETSVVYNEQFF. For the CDR3, the DNA is TGTGCCAGCAGCGAAACTAGTGTCGTCTACAATGAGCAGTTCTTC.

This rearrangement joins TRBV28 to TRBJ1-1; D is ambiguous. V was pared by 8 bases and J by 7 bases, with 20 bases between. The CDR3 is made up of 14 amino acids. The germline V gene has CDR1 MDHEN and CDR2 SYDVKM. CDR3 region: CASVPSGQAIEAFF. In DNA form, the CDR3 reads TGTGCCAGCGTCCCCTCCGGGCAGGCCATTGAAGCTTTCTTT.

The chain employs TRBV20-1 and TRBJ1-2, with 7 bases matching TRBD1. V shed 5 bases and J 8 bases; nucleotides not matched to a gene: 17. Germline CDR1 and CDR2: DFQATT and SNEGSKA (reference sequence). The CDR3 has 15 residues. Here the CDR3 reads CSAADSRTGGWGYTF. The CDR3 DNA sequence: TGCAGTGCTGCAGACTCGAGGACAGGCGGGTGGGGCTACACCTTC.

The rearrangement uses TRBV20-1 and TRBJ2-5, with TRBD2 matching 8 bases. Trimming at V came to 4 bases and at J to 5 bases, leaving 6 bases not matched to a gene. Germline lookup yields CDR1 DFQATT and CDR2 SNEGSKA (reference sequence). This CDR3 comprises 13 residues. This chain's CDR3 is CSATGTSRETQYF. Written as DNA, the CDR3 is TGCAGTGCTACCGGGACTAGTAGGGAGACCCAGTACTTC.

The chain links TRBV29-1 to TRBJ1-1, with D uncertain. The V and J ends lost 7 bases and 6 bases respectively, with 12 bases between them. This CDR3 has 11 amino acids. Per the germline V gene, CDR1 is SQVTM and CDR2 is ANQGSEA. The CDR3 loop is CSGYAVAEAFF. The CDR3 nucleotides are TGCAGCGGATATGCGGTTGCTGAAGCTTTCTTT.

The CDR3 coding sequence is TGCGCCAGCAGCCAAGCTGGGGCGGGAGGTGGTGAGCAGTTCTTC. This sequence encodes CASSQAGAGGGEQFF. The chain links TRBV4-1 to TRBJ2-1, with 8 nucleotides matching TRBD2. Germline assignment: CDR1 MGHRA and CDR2 YSYEKL. The CDR3 totals 15 residues. The trim removed 1 base at V and 9 bases at J, leaving 8 bases unmatched.

This chain connects TRBV4-2 to TRBJ2-5; 9 bases are shared with TRBD2. The CDR3 spans 16 residues. The germline gives CDR1 LGHNA, CDR2 YNFKEQ. The trim removed 1 base at V and 4 bases at J, leaving 7 bases unmatched. CDR3: CASSQVGGREGETQYF. The CDR3 region has the DNA TGTGCCAGCAGCCAAGTGGGCGGGAGGGAGGGAGAGACCCAGTACTTC.

The rearrangement links TRBV6-4 to TRBJ1-1; D is undetermined. This CDR3 spans 18 amino acids. V lost 6 bases, J lost 3 bases, and 26 bases lay in between. Germline V gives CDR1 MRHNA, CDR2 SNTAGT. CDR3 nucleotides: TGTGCCAGCAGGGCCCCAACCTACGGACGAGCCGATCACACTGAAGCTTTCTTT. Encoded protein: CASRAPTYGRADHTEAFF.

This clonotype has only one observation. The rearrangement links TRBV2 to TRBJ2-2, with 7 bases matching TRBD1. The germline V gene has CDR1 SNHLY and CDR2 FYNNEI. Trimming cost V 2 bases and J 5 bases; bases outside gene matches: 11. The CDR3 is made up of 17 amino acids. CDR3 in DNA: TGTGCCAGCAGTGAAAGGACCCTCCCGGGACAGACCGGGGAGCTGTTTTTT. Its protein is CASSERTLPGQTGELFF.

This rearrangement joins TRBV7-9 to TRBJ2-2; a weak D match, TRBD2 (6 bases). V was shortened by 6 bases and J by 8 bases, with 10 bases between the two germline ends. From germline, CDR1 is SEHNR and CDR2 FQNEAQ (reference sequence). This CDR3 contains 12 residues. CDR3 residues: CASRNGLGELFF. The CDR3 DNA follows: TGTGCCAGCAGGAATGGACTAGGGGAGCTGTTTTTT.

This clonotype was recorded only once. V is TRBV30 and J is TRBJ1-2; D may be TRBD1 (6 bases). This CDR3 contains 12 residues. CDR1 and CDR2 from the germline V gene are GTSNPN and SVGIG (reference sequence). Trimming removed 3 bases at V and 8 bases at J, with 13 bases between. The CDR3 is CAWRTKGGGYTF. The CDR3 region has the DNA TGTGCCTGGAGGACGAAAGGGGGGGGCTACACCTTC.

This clonotype showed up just once. The CDR3 here is CSASRLAGEGSYEQYF. The DNA for the CDR3 is TGCAGTGCTAGTCGGCTAGCGGGAGAAGGGTCCTACGAGCAGTACTTC. V usage is TRBV20-1 and J usage is TRBJ2-7; TRBD2 matches at 10 bases. Germline loops: CDR1 DFQATT, CDR2 SNEGSKA (reference sequence). The CDR3 runs 16 residues. V lost 3 bases and J lost 1; bases outside the gene matches: 9.

The rearrangement uses TRBV7-3 and TRBJ2-5; 7 bases are a match to TRBD1. Germline trimming cut 5 bases from V and 5 bases from J; bases unmatched to any gene: 8. Germline-derived CDR1 and CDR2 are SGHTA and FQGTGA. This CDR3 is 14 amino acids long. CDR3 coding DNA: TGTGCCAGCAGCATCCGGGACAGAGGCGAGACCCAGTACTTC. Protein sequence: CASSIRDRGETQYF.

The chain has TRBV6-2 or TRBV6-3 and TRBJ2-5, with D possibly TRBD2 on 6 matching bases. The CDR3 totals 13 residues. The germline V gene has CDR1 MNHEY and CDR2 SVGEGT. Trimming removed 3 bases from V and 2 bases from J, with 7 bases in between. CDR3 DNA: TGTGCCAGCAGTTATGCGGGACAAGAGACCCAGTACTTC. Translating it yields CASSYAGQETQYF.

The chain links TRBV7-9 to TRBJ2-7; 7 positions agree with TRBD1. Per germline, CDR1 SEHNR and CDR2 FQNEAQ (reference sequence). The ends lost 7 bases at V and 4 bases at J; junction bases unmatched: 7. CDR3 length equals 13 residues. This chain's CDR3 is CASTHPRGYEQYF. The CDR3 DNA follows: TGTGCCAGCACCCACCCCAGGGGGTACGAGCAGTACTTC.

CDR3 residues: CASSLDYGQGYGYTF. CDR3 coding DNA: TGTGCCAGCAGCTTGGACTACGGACAGGGTTATGGCTACACCTTC. V and J are TRBV5-6 and TRBJ1-2; 8 nucleotides agree with TRBD1. Per germline, CDR1 SGHDT and CDR2 YYEEEE. V was clipped by 0 bases and J by 5 bases; unmatched bases: 6. This CDR3 is 15 amino acids long.

The chain uses TRBV5-1 and TRBJ2-7, with 9 nucleotides matching TRBD1. The CDR3 consists of 14 residues. The V and J ends lost 6 bases and 2 bases, in that order; junction bases with no gene match: 6. Germline V gene sequence: CDR1 SGHRS, CDR2 YFSETQ. CDR3 nucleotides: TGCGCCAGCACCCGGGACAGGGCAACCTACGAGCAGTACTTC. As protein: CASTRDRATYEQYF.

The chain employs TRBV18 and TRBJ2-7, with unresolved D. The CDR3 is 16 amino acids. Trimming removed 2 bases at V and 2 bases at J, with 16 bases between. The germline gives CDR1 KGHSH, CDR2 LQKENI. This chain's CDR3 is CASSPKQHKLTYEQYF. The CDR3 nucleotides are TGTGCCAGCTCACCAAAACAGCATAAACTTACCTACGAGCAGTACTTC.

The gene calls are TRBV12-3 or TRBV12-4 and TRBJ1-2, with D possibly TRBD1 on 6 matching bases. The CDR3 is made up of 14 amino acids. V was clipped by 3 bases and J by 3 bases, with 11 bases between them. CDR3 sequence (DNA): TGTGCCAGCAGTTTGGGGGGCGCTTACTATGGCTACACCTTC. Translated: CASSLGGAYYGYTF.

This chain connects TRBV5-1 to TRBJ2-5; D remains ambiguous. This CDR3 has 13 amino acids. Germline V CDR1 and CDR2: SGHRS, YFSETQ. V was pared by 4 bases and J by 5 bases, with 12 bases between. The CDR3 region is CASSRASWETQYF. In DNA, the CDR3 is TGCGCCAGCAGCCGGGCCAGCTGGGAGACCCAGTACTTC.

This chain connects TRBV29-1 to TRBJ2-1, with a weak D call TRBD2 (7 bases). The ends were cut back, 5 bases at V and 1 base at J, with 12 bases in the middle. CDR1 and CDR2 (germline): SQVTM, ANQGSEA. CDR3 length equals 14 residues. The CDR3 reads CSVTGGRSYNEQFF. The CDR3, as DNA: TGCAGCGTTACGGGGGGCAGGTCCTACAATGAGCAGTTCTTC.

This chain links TRBV5-1 with TRBJ2-1, with D unclear. CDR1 is SGHRS, CDR2 YFSETQ, per germline. The CDR3 is made up of 14 amino acids. Trimming took 4 bases from V and 2 from J, leaving 10 bases between them. The CDR3 nucleotides read TGCGCCAGCAGCCGAGCCGGACCCTACAATGAGCAGTTCTTC. This codes for CASSRAGPYNEQFF. Based on the CDR3 plus reference TRBV5-1 and TRBJ2-1, the full variable domain is KAGVTQTPRYLIKTRGQQVTLSCSPISGHRSVSWYQQTPGQGLQFLFEYFSETQRNKGNFPGRFSGRQFSNSRSEMNVSTLELGDSALYLCASSRAGPYNEQFFGPGTRLTVL.

J is TRBJ1-4 and V is TRBV5-1; TRBD1 matches 8 bases. Germline V gene lookup returns CDR1 SGHRS and CDR2 YFSETQ. CDR3 size: 16 residues. V trimming: 1 base; J trimming: 7 bases; junction bases outside the gene matches: 9. CDR3 residues: CASSLNPRQGSEKLFF. DNA of the CDR3: TGCGCCAGCAGCTTGAATCCTCGACAGGGGTCTGAAAAACTGTTTTTT.

This sequence joins TRBV7-9 and TRBJ2-1, with 8 bases matching TRBD2. The V gene end was trimmed by 5 bases and the J gene end by 2 bases; junction bases not matched to a gene: 5. There are 15 residues in the CDR3. CDR1 and CDR2 (germline): SEHNR, FQNEAQ (reference sequence). Written as DNA, the CDR3 is TGTGCCAGCAGCCAGAGCGGGAGCCCCTACAATGAGCAGTTCTTC. Protein product: CASSQSGSPYNEQFF.

The chain joins TRBV7-9 to TRBJ1-1, with TRBD1 matching 7 bases. In germline, CDR1 is SEHNR, CDR2 FQNEAQ (reference sequence). The CDR3 covers 14 residues. Trimming removed 7 bases from V and 2 bases from J; junction bases left unmatched: 7. CDR3 amino acids: CASNPGDSNTEAFF. The CDR3, as DNA: TGTGCCAGCAACCCGGGGGACAGCAACACTGAAGCTTTCTTT.

This rearrangement joins TRBV29-1 to TRBJ2-7; 7 bases agree with TRBD1. Germline-derived CDR1 and CDR2 are SQVTM and ANQGSEA. This CDR3 has 15 residues. The CDR3 reads CSSSGAGTVNYEQYF. CDR3 coding DNA: TGCTCCTCTTCAGGGGCCGGGACAGTAAACTACGAGCAGTACTTC.

The chain has TRBV5-1 and TRBJ2-3; possible D gene TRBD1, 5 bases. V shed 4 bases and J shed 5 bases, with 14 bases lying between them. Per the germline V gene, CDR1 is SGHRS and CDR2 is YFSETQ. This CDR3 is built from 14 residues. For the CDR3, the DNA is TGCGCCAGCAGCAGGCGACAGAAGGGAGATACGCAGTATTTT. Protein: CASSRRQKGDTQYF. The entire variable domain, with the rest obtained from reference TRBV5-1 and TRBJ2-3, is as follows: KAGVTQTPRYLIKTRGQQVTLSCSPISGHRSVSWYQQTPGQGLQFLFEYFSETQRNKGNFPGRFSGRQFSNSRSEMNVSTLELGDSALYLCASSRRQKGDTQYFGPGTRLTVL.

The chain carries TRBV12-3 or TRBV12-4 and TRBJ2-5; either TRBD1 or TRBD2 may fit D (5 bases each). The CDR3 is 14 residues long. The V and J ends lost 5 bases and 5 bases respectively, with 15 bases between them. CDR3 amino acids: CASSARQTGETQYF. CDR3 coding DNA: TGTGCCAGCAGTGCCCGACAGACGGGGGAGACCCAGTACTTC.

V gene TRBV20-1 combines with J gene TRBJ2-7; TRBD2 matches 8 bases. CDR3 length: 16 residues. Germline lookup yields CDR1 DFQATT and CDR2 SNEGSKA (reference sequence). With V trimmed by 3 bases and J by 2 bases, 12 bases remained unmatched. The CDR3 nucleotides read TGCAGTGCTAGTCTCTGGGGTAGCGGGAAGACCTACGAGCAGTACTTC. Protein sequence: CSASLWGSGKTYEQYF.